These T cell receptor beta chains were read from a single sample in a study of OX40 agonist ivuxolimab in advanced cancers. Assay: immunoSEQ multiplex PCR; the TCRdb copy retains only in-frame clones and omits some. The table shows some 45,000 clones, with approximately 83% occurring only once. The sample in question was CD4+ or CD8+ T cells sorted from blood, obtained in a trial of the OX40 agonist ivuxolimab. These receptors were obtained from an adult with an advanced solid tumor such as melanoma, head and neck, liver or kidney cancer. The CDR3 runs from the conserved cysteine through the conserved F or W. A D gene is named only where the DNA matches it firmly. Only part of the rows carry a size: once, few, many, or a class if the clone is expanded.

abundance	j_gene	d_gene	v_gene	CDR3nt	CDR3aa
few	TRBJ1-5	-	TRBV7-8	TGTGCCAGCAGCTCCTACCGGGAGCTGAATCAGCCCCAGCATTTT	CASSSYRELNQPQHF
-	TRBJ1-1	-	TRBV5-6	TGTGCCAGCAGCGGACAGTATAAGTCCGTTGACGCTGAAGCTTTCTTT	CASSGQYKSVDAEAFF
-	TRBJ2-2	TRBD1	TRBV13	TGTGCCAGCAGCGCCTATAGGTCGATTGGGACAGGGGGCACCGGGGAGCTGTTTTTT	CASSAYRSIGTGGTGELFF
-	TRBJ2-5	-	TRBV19	TGTGCCAGTAGTACCTCAGGAAACGGGGAGACCCAGTACTTC	CASSTSGNGETQYF
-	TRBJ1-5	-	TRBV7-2	TGTGCCAGCAGCTTAGGGCAGGGCAGTCAGCCCCAGCATTTT	CASSLGQGSQPQHF
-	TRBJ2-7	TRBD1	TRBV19	TGTGCCAGTAAAGACAGGGGCTCCTACGAGCAGTACTTC	CASKDRGSYEQYF
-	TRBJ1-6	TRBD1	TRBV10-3	TGTGCCATCAGTGAGTGGGGACAGGGCGATTCACCCCTCCACTTT	CAISEWGQGDSPLHF
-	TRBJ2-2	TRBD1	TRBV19	TGTGCCAGTCGACAGGGGTTTAACACCGGGGAGCTGTTTTTT	CASRQGFNTGELFF
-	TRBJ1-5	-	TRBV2	TGTGCCAGCAGGCCGCTTAGCAATCAGCCCCAGCATTTT	CASRPLSNQPQHF
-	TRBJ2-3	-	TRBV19	TGTGCCAGTAGTGCGGTCACAGATACGCAGTATTTT	CASSAVTDTQYF